This TCR beta chain stems from a study of OX40 agonist ivuxolimab in advanced cancers. Germline V CDR1 and CDR2: SGHVS, FNYEAQ. This CDR3 is built from 13 residues. About this clone: A junction end diverges from the germline sequence, so it may reflect a read error.

Systemic immunosuppression or a history of autoimmune disease excluded patients. The data were produced by immunoSEQ multiplex PCR, yet TCRdb's version contains in-frame clones alone and is incomplete. The table records 70,000 to 95,000 clones, about 86% of them present only once. The clonotype originates from an adult with an advanced solid tumor such as melanoma, head and neck, liver or kidney cancer. The specimen was CD4+ or CD8+ T cells sorted from blood, collected in a trial of the OX40 agonist ivuxolimab. The chain employs TRBV7-6 and TRBJ2-7; tentatively, D is TRBD1 (5 bases). CDR3 residues: CASSYGAQYEQHF. CDR3 DNA: TGTGCCAGCAGCTATGGGGCGCAGTACGAGCAGCACTTC. The whole variable domain, filled in from reference TRBV7-6 and TRBJ2-7, reads GAGVSQSPRYKVTKRGQDVALRCDPISGHVSLYWYRQALGQGPEFLTYFNYEAQQDKSGLPNDRFSAERPEGSISTLTIQRTEQRDSAMYRCASSYGAQYEQHFGPGTRLTVT.